Included here is one T cell receptor beta chain sequence, with context. How the authors handled the data: Amplifying reference gene primers gave estimates of nucleated cell counts. Measured with immunoSEQ multiplex PCR; TCRdb has only the in-frame clones, and not every one. D and trimming come from the DNA, and the V and J calls and clone size come from that table. Here the sample spans about 82,000 clones, about 83% being singletons. CDR3 length: 17 amino acids. The germline V and J ends were trimmed by 0 bases and 3 bases, with 17 bases remaining between them. Germline V gene sequence: CDR1 SGHNT, CDR2 YENEEA. The data stem from a study of blood T cell repertoires in COVID-19. As for the study in general: From T cells, B-cell-depleted T cells, or PBMCs came the material, which was cDNA or gDNA.

The clonotype comes from a woman in her sixties or seventies with acute or convalescent COVID-19. The specimen sequenced was peripheral blood. The chain employs TRBV11-3 and TRBJ2-5, with TRBD2 as a possible D gene (6 bases). The DNA of the CDR3 is TGTGCCAGCAGCTTAGATTTGGAGGGGCGGGCGGAAGAGACCCAGTACTTC. It is translated as CASSLDLEGRAEETQYF.